The clone carrying this TCR beta chain was counted at least ten times. Its antigen is undetermined. Individual cDNA molecules received unique molecular identifiers in the library. Authors' methods: Between about 20,000 and 750,000 TCRs appeared in each sample, and the median stood at 95,638. TCRdb reprocessed the RACE reads with MiXCR, giving one entry per CDR3 protein. The V and J calls and clone size are TCRdb's, not the authors'. The sample has 130,000 or so distinct CDR3 sequences, approximately 10% seen once. The sample belongs to a study of human T cells and chemical hapten exposure. Study-level results: TCRs above 1 in 1000 frequency stayed constant with DPC sensitization.

Per the germline V gene, CDR1 is LGHDT and CDR2 is YNNKEL (reference sequence). J gave up 4 bases and V 4 bases, and 18 bases lay outside the gene matches. CDR3 length: 18 residues. Described time point: healthy volunteer bleed at 2 weeks. Total RNA extraction was carried out from unfractionated whole blood. The J gene is TRBJ2-7, the V gene TRBV3-1; 8 bases align to TRBD2. The sequenced sample was whole blood. This clonotype originated in a male donor in good health. Some clones in this sample may be carry-over from other donors' samples. Here the CDR3 reads CASSPSGSVGPLGYEQYF. The CDR3 DNA follows: TGTGCCAGCAGCCCGAGCGGGAGTGTTGGGCCTTTGGGATACGAGCAGTACTTC.